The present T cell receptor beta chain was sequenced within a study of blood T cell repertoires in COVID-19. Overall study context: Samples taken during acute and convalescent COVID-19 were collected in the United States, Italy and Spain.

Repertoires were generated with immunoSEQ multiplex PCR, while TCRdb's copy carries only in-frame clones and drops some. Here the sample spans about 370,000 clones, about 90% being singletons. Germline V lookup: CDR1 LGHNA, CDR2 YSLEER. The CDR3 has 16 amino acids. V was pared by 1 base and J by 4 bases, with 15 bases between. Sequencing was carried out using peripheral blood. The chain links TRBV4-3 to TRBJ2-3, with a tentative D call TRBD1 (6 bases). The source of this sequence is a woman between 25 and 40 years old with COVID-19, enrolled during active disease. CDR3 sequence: CASSQVKGGSPDTQYF. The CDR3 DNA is TGCGCCAGCAGCCAAGTGAAAGGGGGAAGCCCAGATACGCAGTATTTT.